Listed below are T cell receptor beta chains from one sample, sequenced in a study of shared clonotypes between healthy human individuals. Profiling relied on immunoSEQ multiplex PCR, and the TCRdb table lists in-frame clones only, not all of them. This table holds approximately 530,000 clones, roughly 95% found once. Input material: naive CD4+ T cells sorted from blood. These receptors were collected from a woman under 40 in good health. CDR3s include the opening cysteine and the closing phenylalanine or tryptophan. A D gene is named only where the DNA matches it firmly. Only some rows state a clone size, as once, few, many or a class for expanded clones.

>TRBV28|-|-|TRBJ1-5
CASSRSDQPQHF
TGTGCCAGCAGCAGGTCGGATCAGCCCCAGCATTTT
>TRBV5-1|TRBD1|-|TRBJ2-7
CASSLDPRTGTYEQYF
TGCGCCAGCAGCTTGGACCCTAGGACAGGGACCTACGAGCAGTACTTC
>TRBV4-1|TRBD2|-|TRBJ2-3
CASSQGLAGPDTQYF
TGCGCCAGCAGCCAGGGACTAGCGGGACCAGATACGCAGTATTTT
>TRBV6-7|TRBD1|-|TRBJ1-5
CASSWDREGQPQHF
TGTGCCAGCAGCTGGGACAGGGAGGGACAGCCCCAGCATTTT
>TRBV18|-|-|TRBJ1-3
CASSPGQGLSGNTIYF
TGTGCCAGCTCACCGGGTCAGGGCCTCTCTGGAAACACCATATATTTT
>TRBV28|TRBD1|-|TRBJ1-1
CASSLGQGRTFF
TGTGCCAGCAGCCTCGGACAGGGGCGGACTTTCTTT
>TRBV27|-|-|TRBJ2-7
CASSSGRLRGGSYEQYF
TGTGCCAGCAGTTCGGGCAGACTAAGGGGGGGCTCCTACGAGCAGTACTTC
>TRBV5-1|-|-|TRBJ2-2
CASSQRNTGELFF
TGCGCCAGCAGCCAGCGAAATACCGGGGAGCTGTTTTTT
>TRBV6-5|-|once|TRBJ2-5
CASSYSRTPQETQYF
TGTGCCAGCAGTTACTCGAGGACCCCTCAAGAGACCCAGTACTTC
>TRBV28|-|-|TRBJ1-6
CASSPPAGDNSPLHF
TGTGCCAGCAGTCCCCCGGCAGGGGATAATTCACCCCTCCACTTT
>TRBV5-1|-|once|TRBJ1-5
CASSPGEGNQPQHF
TGCGCCAGCAGCCCGGGCGAGGGCAATCAGCCCCAGCATTTT
>TRBV28|TRBD1|-|TRBJ1-1
CASSLWGTGVNTEAFF
TGTGCCAGCAGTTTATGGGGGACAGGGGTGAACACTGAAGCTTTCTTT
>TRBV13|-|-|TRBJ2-5
CASSLGQGETQYF
TGTGCCAGCAGCTTAGGTCAGGGGGAGACCCAGTACTTC
>TRBV30|TRBD1|-|TRBJ2-5
CAWLRLEGQGAKETQYF
TGTGCCTGGTTAAGGTTGGAGGGACAGGGGGCAAAAGAGACCCAGTACTTC
>TRBV18|TRBD2|-|TRBJ2-1
CASSLLGTSYSWEQFF
TGTGCCAGCTCACTTCTGGGGACTAGCTACTCTTGGGAGCAGTTCTTC
>TRBV2|-|-|TRBJ2-7
CASSWYRRNHEQYF
TGTGCCAGCAGTTGGTACCGGAGGAACCACGAGCAGTACTTC
>TRBV10-2|-|-|TRBJ1-1
CASRNLLRDTNTEAFF
TGCGCCAGCAGGAACCTTTTGCGGGACACAAACACTGAAGCTTTCTTT
>TRBV19|TRBD1|-|TRBJ2-7
CASSIRQGVDEQYF
TGTGCCAGTAGTATAAGGCAGGGGGTCGACGAGCAGTACTTC
>TRBV2|TRBD2|-|TRBJ2-1
CASSVSGSYNEQFF
TGTGCCAGCAGTGTTAGCGGGAGTTACAATGAGCAGTTCTTC
>TRBV19|-|-|TRBJ1-5
CASSKDRSLGANQPQHF
TGTGCCAGTAGTAAGGACCGCTCCCTGGGGGCCAATCAGCCCCAGCATTTT
>TRBV7-3|-|-|TRBJ2-7
CASSLGPNGEQYF
TGTGCCAGCAGCTTAGGTCCGAATGGCGAGCAGTACTTC
>TRBV18|TRBD2|-|TRBJ2-7
CASSPRTSGTSYEQYF
TGTGCCAGCTCACCAAGGACTAGCGGTACCTCCTACGAGCAGTACTTC